This T cell receptor beta chain was sequenced during a study of shared clonotypes between healthy human individuals. Study results and limitations: The researchers took only blood, and tissue repertoires probably look different.

Unsorted samples used about 90 million PBMCs for genomic DNA. Several immunoSEQ plates received, in even portions, the genomic DNA of each subset. Per the study methods: ImmunoSEQ gave junction-only sequences without quality scores, so filtering differed. Assay used: immunoSEQ multiplex PCR; TCRdb lists only in-frame clones, some missing. V and J calls and clone size are as listed in that table; D and trimming were resolved from the DNA. The sample consists of 400,000 to 550,000 clones, 79% of them appearing once. The CDR3 has 14 amino acids. Germline V lookup: CDR1 MRHNA, CDR2 SNTAGT. V dropped 5 bases and J dropped 7 bases, with 14 bases sitting between them. About this clone itself: What it binds is not known.

The sequence derives from a woman in her 40s in good health. Some clones in this sample may be carry-over from other donors' samples. The chain is built from TRBV6-4 and TRBJ2-2, with a possible D match to TRBD2 (5 bases). Sequenced sample: PBMCs. Written as DNA, the CDR3 is TGTGCCAGCAGTCATTTAGCGTTTGGCGGGGAGCTGTTTTTT. As protein: CASSHLAFGGELFF.